This T cell receptor beta chain stems from a study of Ad26.COV2.S vaccination and SARS-CoV-2 variants. Study background: Ad26.COV2.S was injected intramuscularly once or twice, 56 days apart. Study-wide points: Substantial breadth was reported for post-vaccination spike-specific CD8+ and CD4+ T cells. For non-spike TCRs, breadth in vaccine recipients resembled that in placebo recipients.

This sample's treatment: around 19 received Ad26.COV2.S at low or high dose, single or two shots; about 5 received placebo; per-sample allocation not given. Day 63 after the first vaccine or placebo injection was the time point for sampling. This adult donor, from Boston, was 18-55 years old. Remarks on this clone: The antigen remains undetermined.

Germline CDR1 GTSNPN, CDR2 SVGIG (reference sequence). V was trimmed by 0 bases and J by 7 bases, leaving 10 bases between them. CDR3 length: 12 amino acids. The table came from immunoSEQ multiplex PCR; TCRdb's copy has only in-frame clones and leaves some out. The table records some 340,000 clones, about 85% of them present only once. The TCR sequence derives from a person between 18 and 59 years old who received the Ad26.COV2.S COVID-19 vaccine or a placebo. The chain employs TRBV30 and TRBJ2-7, with unresolved D. Specimen: peripheral blood, collected in a trial of Ad26.COV2.S vaccine versus placebo. CDR3 nucleotide sequence: TGTGCCTGGAGTGTACATCTTGGGGAGCAGTACTTC. Its protein product is CAWSVHLGEQYF.